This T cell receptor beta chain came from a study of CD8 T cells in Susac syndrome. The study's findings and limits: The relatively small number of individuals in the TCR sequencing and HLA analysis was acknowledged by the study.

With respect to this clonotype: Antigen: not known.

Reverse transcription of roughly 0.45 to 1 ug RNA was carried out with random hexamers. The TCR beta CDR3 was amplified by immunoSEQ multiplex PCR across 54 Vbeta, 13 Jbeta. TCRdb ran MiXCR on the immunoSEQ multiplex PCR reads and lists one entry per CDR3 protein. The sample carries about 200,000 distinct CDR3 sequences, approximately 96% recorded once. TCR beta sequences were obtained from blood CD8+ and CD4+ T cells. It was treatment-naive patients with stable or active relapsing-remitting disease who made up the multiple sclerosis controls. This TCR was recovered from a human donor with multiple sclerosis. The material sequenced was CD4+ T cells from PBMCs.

CDR3 protein: CSAPTRDEQYF. The CDR3 nucleotides are TGCAGTGCCCCGACCCGGGACGAGCAGTACTTC. The V gene is TRBV20-1, the J gene TRBJ2-7, with unresolved D. The CDR3 extends over 11 amino acids. V gave up 6 bases and J gave up 5 bases, with 11 bases separating them. Germline V lookup: CDR1 DFQATT, CDR2 SNEGSKA (reference sequence).